One and the same sample provided the 30 T cell receptor beta chains below, sequenced in a study of regulatory T cells in long-lasting Graves disease. Time point specified: persistent/refractory GD, antithyroid drugs over 5 years with positive TRAb. RNA extracted from PBMCs served as the sequencing template. Arm-PCR with iRepertoire HTBI primers amplified the CDR3 regions for these TCR beta libraries. TCRdb redid the calling of the multiplex PCR reads with MiXCR, one entry per CDR3 protein. The sample includes 400,000 to 600,000 distinct CDR3 sequences, around a fifth of them seen just once. This specimen consisted of peripheral blood mononuclear cells (PBMCs), obtained when the disease was refractory, from a patient treated with antithyroid drugs. All receptors come from a female donor with Graves disease.

This clonotype has a count of ten or more. V usage is TRBV28 and J usage is TRBJ1-2; D ambiguous. V lost 2 bases and J lost 2, with 6 bases in between. Per the germline V gene, CDR1 is MDHEN and CDR2 is SYDVKM. The CDR3 is 13 amino acids. The CDR3: CASSLMPNYGYTF. The CDR3 DNA is TGTGCCAGCAGTTTAATGCCGAACTATGGCTACACCTTC.

Concerning this clonotype: At one boundary the junction diverges from the germline segment, which might be a read error. This chain connects TRBV5-5 to TRBJ1-1, with 7 bases fitting TRBD1. The CDR3 has 13 amino acids. Germline V gene data show CDR1 as SGHKS and CDR2 as YYEKEE (reference sequence). The CDR3 reads CASSRDSATEALF. The CDR3, as DNA: TGTGCCAGCAGCCGGGACAGTGCCACTGAAGCTCTCTTT.

The CDR3 loop reads CASSPRAGDYNSPLHF. Here the CDR3 DNA reads TGTGCCAGCTCACCACGGGCCGGGGACTATAATTCACCCCTCCACTTT. The V call is TRBV18, the J call TRBJ1-6; the D is unclear. The CDR3 totals 16 residues. Germline V gene sequence: CDR1 KGHSH, CDR2 LQKENI. The V gene lost 1 base and the J gene lost 3 bases, with 10 bases spanning the gap. The whole variable domain, remainder taken from reference TRBV18 and TRBJ1-6, is NAGVMQNPRHLVRRRGQEARLRCSPMKGHSHVYWYRQLPEEGLKFMVYLQKENIIDESGMPKERFSAEFPKEGPSILRIQQVVRGDSAAYFCASSPRAGDYNSPLHFGNGTRLTVT.

In this sample, this clonotype turned up many times. The genes are TRBV28 and TRBJ2-7; either TRBD1 or TRBD2 may fit D (5 bases each). CDR1 and CDR2 (germline): MDHEN, SYDVKM. V was pared by 5 bases and J by 0 bases, with 8 bases between. The CDR3 is 13 residues long. CDR3 coding DNA: TGTGCCAGCAGTGGGGACGGCTCCTACGAGCAGTACTTC. Its translation: CASSGDGSYEQYF.

This clonotype has more than one count but fewer than ten. The rearrangement uses TRBV5-6 and TRBJ2-7; D call uncertain. The CDR3 runs 14 residues. Trimming left V 1 base short and J 7 bases short, with 15 bases between. Germline V gene lookup returns CDR1 SGHDT and CDR2 YYEEEE. The CDR3 bases are TGTGCCAGCAGCTTGTTGCGCTATATGAGTGAGCAGTACTTC. Translating gives CASSLLRYMSEQYF.

This clonotype has ten or more counts. The chain carries TRBV6-8 and TRBJ2-5, with TRBD2 identical over 8 bases. This CDR3 region has 15 residues. The V gene's germline CDR1 is MNHGY and CDR2 SAAAGT. Trimming cost V 3 bases and J 0 bases; bases outside gene matches: 3. CDR3 residues: CASSYRRGDQETQYF. The CDR3 nucleotides read TGTGCCAGCAGTTATAGGCGGGGGGACCAAGAGACCCAGTACTTC.

V gene TRBV20-1 combines with J gene TRBJ1-1; perhaps TRBD1 as D (5 bases). Trimming removed 5 bases at V and 0 bases at J, with 19 bases between. Per the germline V gene, CDR1 is DFQATT and CDR2 is SNEGSKA (reference sequence). CDR3 length: 16 amino acids. CDR3 sequence: CSAESLGRQLNTEAFF. CDR3 nucleotides: TGCAGTGCTGAAAGCCTCGGCCGACAGTTGAACACTGAAGCTTTCTTT.

V is TRBV7-2 and J is TRBJ2-2; D gene ambiguous. From germline, CDR1 is SGHTA and CDR2 FQGNSA. The V end was cut by 0 bases, the J end by 6 bases, with 17 bases between. CDR3 length: 17 residues. CDR3 coding DNA: TGTGCCAGCAGCTTAGCGTCGGCCAGCGAGACGCCCGGGGAGCTGTTTTTT. Amino acids: CASSLASASETPGELFF.

This clonotype appeared many times. This chain connects TRBV19 to TRBJ1-2; D gene unclear. V was pared by 0 bases and J by 4 bases, with 6 bases between. Germline V gene sequence: CDR1 LNHDA, CDR2 SQIVND (reference sequence). The CDR3 totals 13 residues. Here the CDR3 DNA reads TGTGCCAGTAGTATAGATGGGCGCTATGGCTACACCTTC. Translating it yields CASSIDGRYGYTF. Together with reference TRBV19 and TRBJ1-2, the CDR3 gives the full variable domain: DGGITQSPKYLFRKEGQNVTLSCEQNLNHDAMYWYRQDPGQGLRLIYYSQIVNDFQKGDIAEGYSVSREKKESFPLTVTSAQKNPTAFYLCASSIDGRYGYTFGSGTRLTVV.

This clonotype was counted many times. The V call is TRBV28, the J call TRBJ2-7, with 9 bases lining up with TRBD2. Per germline, CDR1 MDHEN and CDR2 SYDVKM. The CDR3 sequence is 16 residues long. V dropped 5 bases and J dropped 5; count of bases not matched to a gene: 13. CDR3 protein: CASSPRRGSGSDEQYF. The CDR3 coding sequence is TGTGCCAGCAGTCCTCGCCGTGGTAGCGGGAGCGACGAGCAGTACTTC.

In regard to this clonotype: This may be a read error, as it is one base from a much larger clone. The CDR3 DNA reads TGTGCCAGCAGCTTAGTTGTGGGATTGAACACTGAAGCTCTCTTT. Translation gives CASSLVVGLNTEALF. This rearrangement joins TRBV7-2 to TRBJ1-1; D is unclear. Per germline, CDR1 SGHTA and CDR2 FQGNSA. The CDR3 spans 15 residues. The variable domain in full, with the rest retrieved from reference TRBV7-2 and TRBJ1-1, is GAGVSQSPSNKVTEKGKDVELRCDPISGHTALYWYRQSLGQGLEFLIYFQGNSAPDKSGLPSDRFSAERTGGSVSTLTIQRTQQEDSAVYLCASSLVVGLNTEALFGQGTRLTVV.

The V gene is TRBV9, the J gene TRBJ1-4; possibly TRBD1 for D (6 bases). The CDR3 contains 16 residues. Trimming pared 4 bases from V and 8 bases from J, leaving 21 bases between. From germline, CDR1 is SGDLS and CDR2 YYNGEE. This CDR3 is CASSLDWGRREEKLFF. The CDR3 coding sequence is TGTGCCAGCAGCCTAGACTGGGGGCGACGGGAAGAAAAACTGTTTTTT.

This clonotype was detected many times. The chain recombines TRBV11-2 with TRBJ1-2; D unclear. CDR1 and CDR2 from the germline V gene are SGHAT and FQNNGV. The length of the CDR3 is 16 residues. Trimming stripped 7 bases from V and 3 bases from J, with 21 bases between. This chain's CDR3 is CASNDGWRVGDYGYTF. The CDR3 region has the DNA TGTGCCAGCAACGACGGGTGGAGGGTCGGGGACTATGGCTACACCTTC.

This clonotype was detected many times. The chain carries TRBV29-1 and TRBJ1-2, with D perhaps matching TRBD1 (5 bases). The CDR3 consists of 15 residues. Trimming took off 7 bases at V and 8 bases at J, with 26 bases between the two ends. Germline lookup yields CDR1 SQVTM and CDR2 ANQGSEA. CDR3 sequence reads: CSARRPGTEKWGYTF. The DNA for the CDR3 is TGCAGCGCACGACGACCCGGGACCGAAAAATGGGGCTACACCTTC. Full variable domain (missing parts from reference TRBV29-1 and TRBJ1-2): SAVISQKPSRDICQRGTSLTIQCQVDSQVTMMFWYRQQPGQSLTLIATANQGSEATYESGFVIDKFPISRPNLTFSTLTVSNMSPEDSSIYLCSARRPGTEKWGYTFGSGTRLTVV.

In its sample, this clonotype was seen a few times. V gene TRBV10-3 combines with J gene TRBJ1-2; D gene unclear. CDR1 is ENHRY and CDR2 is SYGVKD in the germline V gene. CDR3 length: 13 amino acids. V was clipped by 0 bases and J by 4 bases, with 6 bases between them. Here the CDR3 reads CAISESGIYGYTF. CDR3 coding DNA: TGTGCCATCAGTGAGTCGGGTATCTATGGCTACACCTTC.

This clonotype was observed at least ten times. The genes are TRBV6-2 or TRBV6-3 and TRBJ1-6; 7 bases are shared with TRBD1. Trimming removed 6 bases from V and 7 bases from J; junction bases left unmatched: 9. This CDR3 has 15 amino acids. Germline V gene data show CDR1 as MNHEY and CDR2 as SVGEGT. CDR3 region: CASSSRQGQNSPLHF. CDR3 nucleotides: TGTGCCAGCAGCTCCCGACAGGGCCAAAATTCACCCCTCCACTTT.

Written as DNA, the CDR3 is TGTGCCAGCAGCCTACGGGGGTTGGATGAGACCCAGTACTTC. Its translation is CASSLRGLDETQYF. The V and J genes are TRBV9 and TRBJ2-5; D possibly corresponds to TRBD2 (6 bases). The germline V gene has CDR1 SGDLS and CDR2 YYNGEE. This CDR3 comprises 14 residues. V was clipped by 4 bases and J by 5 bases, with 15 bases between them.

This clonotype was seen only a few times. The V call is TRBV5-1, the J call TRBJ2-2, with TRBD1 matching 10 bases. CDR1 and CDR2 (germline): SGHRS, YFSETQ. Trimming cost V 4 bases and J 7 bases; bases outside gene matches: 7. This CDR3 comprises 15 residues. For the CDR3, the DNA is TGCGCCAGCAGCCCCGGACAGGGGGAAGGCGGGGAGCTGTTTTTT. Its translation is CASSPGQGEGGELFF.

This clonotype was seen ten or more times. J is TRBJ2-7 and V is TRBV12-3 or TRBV12-4; the D gene is possibly TRBD1 (6 bases). V was pared by 2 bases and J by 3 bases, with 11 bases between. This CDR3 has 14 residues. The CDR3 DNA sequence: TGTGCCAGCAGTTTACTAGGCAGGGGCTACGAGCAGTACTTC. Protein product: CASSLLGRGYEQYF.

This clonotype was recorded at least ten times. The chain combines TRBV2 with TRBJ2-7; D unresolved. Trimming left V 3 bases short and J 2 bases short, with 20 bases between. CDR1 is SNHLY and CDR2 is FYNNEI in the germline V gene. This CDR3 comprises 17 residues. The DNA for the CDR3 is TGTGCCAGCAGTGATCCCAGGAAGATAAAAATACCCTACGAGCAGTACTTC. Its translation: CASSDPRKIKIPYEQYF.

Notes on this clonotype: This probably arose from a read error, given a far larger clone one base away. The chain employs TRBV27 and TRBJ1-1, with D possibly being TRBD1 (5 bases). Germline lookup yields CDR1 MNHEY and CDR2 SMNVEV (reference sequence). Between the trimmed V and J ends, which lost 5 bases and 4 bases, there was a span of 14 bases. The CDR3 length is 14 residues. The CDR3 DNA is TGTGCCAGCAGTGATCACGGGGGGACCACTGAAGCTTTCTTT. It is translated as CASSDHGGTTEAFF.

This clonotype was counted ten times or more. The rearrangement uses TRBV12-3 or TRBV12-4 and TRBJ1-4, with D hard to call. With 6 bases removed from V and 7 bases from J, the gap between germline ends came to 6 bases. The CDR3 length is 11 residues. This CDR3 reads CASRGSEKLFF. The CDR3 region has the DNA TGTGCCAGCAGGGGGAGTGAAAAACTGTTTTTT.

The chain joins TRBV19 to TRBJ2-7; D may be TRBD1 (6 bases). V was pared by 3 bases and J by 2 bases, with 11 bases between. Germline values: CDR1 LNHDA, CDR2 SQIVND (reference sequence). This CDR3 is built from 14 residues. CDR3 DNA: TGTGCCAGTAGTATCGGGACACGGCCCTACGAGCAGTACTTC. This encodes CASSIGTRPYEQYF.

The sample holds a few counts of this clonotype. The chain joins TRBV28 to TRBJ2-2; D gene ambiguous. Trimming left V 4 bases short and J 5 bases short, with 11 bases between. Germline-derived CDR1 and CDR2 are MDHEN and SYDVKM. This CDR3 has 14 amino acids. The CDR3 region is CASSYGDETGELFF. In nucleotides, the CDR3 is TGTGCCAGCAGTTATGGGGATGAAACCGGGGAGCTGTTTTTT.

The J gene is TRBJ2-4, the V gene TRBV19; 7 nucleotides align to TRBD2. The V and J ends lost 5 bases and 0 bases, in that order; junction bases with no gene match: 4. The CDR3 contains 15 residues. Germline V CDR1 and CDR2: LNHDA, SQIVND (reference sequence). CDR3 in amino acids: CASSLADIAKNIQYF. Here the CDR3 DNA reads TGTGCCAGTAGTCTAGCGGATATAGCCAAAAACATTCAGTACTTC.

Notes on this clonotype: Since a far larger clone is one base different, this is likely a read error. The CDR3 does not close with the conserved phenylalanine or tryptophan, likely indicating a read error. This sequence joins TRBV6-5 and TRBJ2-7; 7 nucleotides align to TRBD1. The CDR3 is 14 residues long. The V and J ends lost 2 bases and 1 base, in that order; junction bases with no gene match: 2. Germline CDR1 is MNHEY and CDR2 is SVGAGI. CDR3 region: CASSYRDRSYEQYL. DNA for the CDR3: TGTGCCAGCAGTTACCGGGACAGATCCTACGAGCAGTACCTC.

The chain combines TRBV5-6 with TRBJ1-1, with a weak D call TRBD1 (5 bases). Trimming took 5 bases from V and 0 from J, leaving 14 bases between them. The length of the CDR3 is 15 residues. CDR1 and CDR2 (germline): SGHDT, YYEEEE. CDR3 DNA: TGTGCCAGCAGTCCGACCGGGGCTCTGAACACTGAAGCTTTCTTT. This encodes CASSPTGALNTEAFF.

This rearrangement joins TRBV20-1 to TRBJ2-4; 12 bases agree with TRBD2. Germline V lookup: CDR1 DFQATT, CDR2 SNEGSKA (reference sequence). V lost 4 bases, J lost 0 bases, and 10 bases stayed unmatched. The CDR3 contains 18 residues. The CDR3 spells CSAIPPGLAGLAKNIQYF. Here the CDR3 DNA reads TGCAGTGCTATTCCTCCCGGACTAGCGGGACTAGCCAAAAACATTCAGTACTTC.

This rearrangement joins TRBV24-1 to TRBJ2-2; the D is unclear. CDR1 is KGHDR, CDR2 SFDVKD, per germline. V was trimmed by 5 bases and J by 1 base, leaving 7 bases between them. The CDR3 runs 14 residues. In nucleotides, the CDR3 is TGTGCCACCAGTGTCGGCAAGAACACCGGGGAGCTGTTTTTT. Its translation: CATSVGKNTGELFF.

There are many counts of this clonotype. V and J are TRBV2 and TRBJ2-5, with D tentatively TRBD2 (5 bases). Germline-derived CDR1 and CDR2 are SNHLY and FYNNEI. Trimming left V 8 bases short and J 5 bases short, with 18 bases between. The CDR3 length is 14 residues. DNA of the CDR3: TGTGCCAGCCCCCCGACGGACTCCTGGGAGACCCAGTACTTC. It translates to CASPPTDSWETQYF.